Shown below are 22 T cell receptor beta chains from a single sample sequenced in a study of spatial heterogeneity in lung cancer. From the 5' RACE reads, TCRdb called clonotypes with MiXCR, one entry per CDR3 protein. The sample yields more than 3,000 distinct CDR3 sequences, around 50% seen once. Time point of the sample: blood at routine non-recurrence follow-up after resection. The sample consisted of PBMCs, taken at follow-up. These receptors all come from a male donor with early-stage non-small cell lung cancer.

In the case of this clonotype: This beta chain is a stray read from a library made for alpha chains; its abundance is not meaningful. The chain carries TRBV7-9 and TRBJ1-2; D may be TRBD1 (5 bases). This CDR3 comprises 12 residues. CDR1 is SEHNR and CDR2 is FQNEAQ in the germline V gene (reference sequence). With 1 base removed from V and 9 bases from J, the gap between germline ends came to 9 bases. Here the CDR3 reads CASSLEGRSYTF. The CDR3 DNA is TGTGCCAGCAGCTTAGAGGGACGGAGCTACACCTTC.

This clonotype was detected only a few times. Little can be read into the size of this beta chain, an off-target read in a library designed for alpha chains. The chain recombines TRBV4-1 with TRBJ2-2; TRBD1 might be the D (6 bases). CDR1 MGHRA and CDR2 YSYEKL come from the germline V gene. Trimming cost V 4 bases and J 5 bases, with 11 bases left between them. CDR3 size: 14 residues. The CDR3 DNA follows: TGCGCCAGCAGCCGTGGACAGCGGACCGGGGAGCTGTTTTTT. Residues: CASSRGQRTGELFF.

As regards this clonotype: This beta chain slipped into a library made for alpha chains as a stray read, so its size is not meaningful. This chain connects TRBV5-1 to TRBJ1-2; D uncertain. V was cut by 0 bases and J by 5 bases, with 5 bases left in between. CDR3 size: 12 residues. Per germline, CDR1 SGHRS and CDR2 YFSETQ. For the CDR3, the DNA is TGCGCCAGCAGCTTGGATGGATATGGCTACACCTTC. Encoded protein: CASSLDGYGYTF. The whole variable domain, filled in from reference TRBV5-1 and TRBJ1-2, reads KAGVTQTPRYLIKTRGQQVTLSCSPISGHRSVSWYQQTPGQGLQFLFEYFSETQRNKGNFPGRFSGRQFSNSRSEMNVSTLELGDSALYLCASSLDGYGYTFGSGTRLTVV.

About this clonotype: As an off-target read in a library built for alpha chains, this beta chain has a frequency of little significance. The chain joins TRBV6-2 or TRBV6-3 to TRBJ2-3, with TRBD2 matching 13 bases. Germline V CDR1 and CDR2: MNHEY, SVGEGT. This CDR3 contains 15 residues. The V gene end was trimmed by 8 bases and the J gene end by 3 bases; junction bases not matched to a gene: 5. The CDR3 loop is CASGWTSGSTDTQYF. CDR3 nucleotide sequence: TGTGCCAGCGGATGGACTAGCGGGAGTACAGATACGCAGTATTTT.

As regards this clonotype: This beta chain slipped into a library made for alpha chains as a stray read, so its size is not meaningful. CDR3 coding DNA: TGTGCCAGCAGCCAAGAACACCTAGCGGGGGGTATCTACGAGCAGTACTTC. This sequence encodes CASSQEHLAGGIYEQYF. This chain joins TRBV4-2 and TRBJ2-7, with TRBD2 matching 11 bases. V was pared by 0 bases and J by 3 bases, with 7 bases of the junction left unmatched. The germline gives CDR1 LGHNA, CDR2 YNFKEQ. There are 17 residues in the CDR3.

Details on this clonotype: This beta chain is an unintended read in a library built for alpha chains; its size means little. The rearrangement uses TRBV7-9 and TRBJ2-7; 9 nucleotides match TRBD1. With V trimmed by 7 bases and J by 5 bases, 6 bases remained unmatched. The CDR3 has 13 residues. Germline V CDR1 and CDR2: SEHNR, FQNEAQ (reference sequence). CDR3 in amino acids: CASTWTGDHEQYF. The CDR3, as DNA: TGTGCCAGCACCTGGACAGGGGACCACGAGCAGTACTTC.

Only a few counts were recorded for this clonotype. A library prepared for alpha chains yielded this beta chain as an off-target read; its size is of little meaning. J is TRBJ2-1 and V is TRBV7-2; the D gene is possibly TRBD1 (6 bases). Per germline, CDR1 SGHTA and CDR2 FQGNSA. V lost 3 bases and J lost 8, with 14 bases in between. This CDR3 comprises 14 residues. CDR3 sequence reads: CASSFPDRGHEQFF. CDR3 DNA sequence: TGTGCCAGCAGCTTCCCGGACAGAGGCCATGAGCAGTTCTTC.

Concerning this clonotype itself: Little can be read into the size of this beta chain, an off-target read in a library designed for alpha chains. As DNA, the CDR3 is TGTGCCAGCAATTCCGGACTGAGCTCCTACGAGCAGTACTTC. As protein: CASNSGLSSYEQYF. This chain joins TRBV28 and TRBJ2-7; D perhaps matches TRBD2 (5 bases). Per germline, CDR1 MDHEN and CDR2 SYDVKM. The ends were cut back, 7 bases at V and 0 bases at J, with 13 bases in the middle. The CDR3 extends over 14 amino acids.

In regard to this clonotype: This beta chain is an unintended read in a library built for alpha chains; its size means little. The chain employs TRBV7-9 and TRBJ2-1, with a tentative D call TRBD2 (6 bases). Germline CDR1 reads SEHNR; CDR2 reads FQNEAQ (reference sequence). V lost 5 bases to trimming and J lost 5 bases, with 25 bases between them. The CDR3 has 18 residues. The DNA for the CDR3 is TGTGCCAGCAGCCCGGGGGTGGACTCGGACGATTCGGACAATGAGCAGTTCTTC. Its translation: CASSPGVDSDDSDNEQFF.

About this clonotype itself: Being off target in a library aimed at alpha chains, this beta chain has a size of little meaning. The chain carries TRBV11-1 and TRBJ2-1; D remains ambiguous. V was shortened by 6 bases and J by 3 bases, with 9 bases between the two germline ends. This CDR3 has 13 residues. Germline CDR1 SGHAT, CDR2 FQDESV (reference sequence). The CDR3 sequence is CASRSLLYNEQFF. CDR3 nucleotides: TGTGCCAGCAGGTCCCTCCTCTACAATGAGCAGTTCTTC.

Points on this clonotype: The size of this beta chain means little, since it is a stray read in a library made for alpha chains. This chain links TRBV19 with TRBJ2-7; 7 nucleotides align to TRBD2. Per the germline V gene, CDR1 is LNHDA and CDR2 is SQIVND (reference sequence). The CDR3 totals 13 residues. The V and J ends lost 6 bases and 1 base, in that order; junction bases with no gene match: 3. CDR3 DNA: TGTGCCAGTAGGGCGGGGGAGTCCTACGAGCAGTACTTC. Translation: CASRAGESYEQYF.

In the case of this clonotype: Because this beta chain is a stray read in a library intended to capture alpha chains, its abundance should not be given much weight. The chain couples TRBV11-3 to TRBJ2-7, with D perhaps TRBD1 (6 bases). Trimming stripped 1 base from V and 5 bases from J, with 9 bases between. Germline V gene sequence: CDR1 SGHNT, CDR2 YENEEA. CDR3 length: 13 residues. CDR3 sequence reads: CASSLGTVDEQYF. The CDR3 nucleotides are TGTGCCAGCAGCTTAGGGACAGTGGACGAGCAGTACTTC.

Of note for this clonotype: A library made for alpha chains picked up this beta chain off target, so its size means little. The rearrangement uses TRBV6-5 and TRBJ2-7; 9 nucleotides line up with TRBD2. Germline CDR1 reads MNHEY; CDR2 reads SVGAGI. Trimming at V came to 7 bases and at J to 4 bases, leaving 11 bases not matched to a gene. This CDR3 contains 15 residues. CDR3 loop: CASTPPAGGPYEQYF. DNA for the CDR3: TGTGCCAGCACCCCACCTGCGGGAGGGCCTTACGAGCAGTACTTC.

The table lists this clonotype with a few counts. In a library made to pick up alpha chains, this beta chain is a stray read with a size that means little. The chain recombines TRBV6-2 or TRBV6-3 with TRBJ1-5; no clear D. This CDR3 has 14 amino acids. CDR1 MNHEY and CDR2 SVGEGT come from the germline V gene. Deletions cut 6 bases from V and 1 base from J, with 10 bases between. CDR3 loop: CASSIDGSNQPQHF. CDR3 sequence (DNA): TGTGCCAGCAGCATCGATGGAAGCAATCAGCCCCAGCATTTT.

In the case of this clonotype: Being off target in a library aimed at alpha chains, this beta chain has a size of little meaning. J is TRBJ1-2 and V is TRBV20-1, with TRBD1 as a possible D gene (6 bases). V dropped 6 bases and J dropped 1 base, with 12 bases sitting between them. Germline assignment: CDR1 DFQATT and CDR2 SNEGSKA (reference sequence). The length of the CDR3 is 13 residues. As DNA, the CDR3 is TGCAGTGCGGACGGGGGCCATAACTATGGCTACACCTTC. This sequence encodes CSADGGHNYGYTF.

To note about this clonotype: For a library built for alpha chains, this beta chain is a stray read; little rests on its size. The CDR3 DNA sequence: TGTGCCAGCACCCGACTAGCGGGAGCCGGGGAGCTGTTTTTT. Its translation: CASTRLAGAGELFF. The chain combines TRBV7-3 with TRBJ2-2; TRBD2 matches at 12 bases. Germline trimming cut 7 bases from V and 6 bases from J; bases unmatched to any gene: 3. The CDR3 has 14 amino acids. The germline V gene encodes CDR1 SGHTA and CDR2 FQGTGA.

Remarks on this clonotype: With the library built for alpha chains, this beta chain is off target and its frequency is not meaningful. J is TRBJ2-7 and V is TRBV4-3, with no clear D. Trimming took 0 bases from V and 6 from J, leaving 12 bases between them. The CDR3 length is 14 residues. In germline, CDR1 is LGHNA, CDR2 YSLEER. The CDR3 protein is CASSQDLWQLEQYF. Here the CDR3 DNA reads TGCGCCAGCAGCCAAGATCTGTGGCAGCTCGAGCAGTACTTC.

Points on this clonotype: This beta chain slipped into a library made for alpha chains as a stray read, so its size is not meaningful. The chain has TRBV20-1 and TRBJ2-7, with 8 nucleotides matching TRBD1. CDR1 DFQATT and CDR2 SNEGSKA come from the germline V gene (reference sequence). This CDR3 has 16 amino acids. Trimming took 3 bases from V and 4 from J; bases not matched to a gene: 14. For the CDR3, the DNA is TGCAGTGCTAGGGAAGTCGCCGGGACAGGTTCTTACGAGCAGTACTTC. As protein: CSAREVAGTGSYEQYF.

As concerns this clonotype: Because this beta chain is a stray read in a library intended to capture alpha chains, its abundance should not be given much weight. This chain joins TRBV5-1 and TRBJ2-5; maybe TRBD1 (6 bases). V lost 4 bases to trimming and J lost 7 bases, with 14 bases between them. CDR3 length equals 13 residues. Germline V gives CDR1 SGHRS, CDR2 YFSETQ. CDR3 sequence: CASSTGPTGTQYF. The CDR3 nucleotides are TGCGCCAGCAGCACAGGGCCAACGGGGACCCAGTACTTC.

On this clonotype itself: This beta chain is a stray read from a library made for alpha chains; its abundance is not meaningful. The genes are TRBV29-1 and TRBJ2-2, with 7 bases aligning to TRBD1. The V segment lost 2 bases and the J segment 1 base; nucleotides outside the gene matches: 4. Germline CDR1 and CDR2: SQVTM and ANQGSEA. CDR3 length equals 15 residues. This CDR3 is CSVERTGENTGELFF. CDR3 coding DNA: TGCAGCGTTGAAAGGACAGGAGAGAACACCGGGGAGCTGTTTTTT.

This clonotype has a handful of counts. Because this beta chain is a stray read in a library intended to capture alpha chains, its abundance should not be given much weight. The CDR3 spells CASSFSRLQRAFSSYEQYF. CDR3 bases: TGTGCCAGCAGTTTTTCCCGGTTACAGCGGGCATTTAGCTCCTACGAGCAGTACTTC. J is TRBJ2-7 and V is TRBV6-2 or TRBV6-3; weak D call: TRBD2 (6 bases). CDR3 length equals 19 residues. V was clipped by 4 bases and J by 0 bases, with 25 bases between them. The germline V gene has CDR1 MNHEY and CDR2 SVGEGT.

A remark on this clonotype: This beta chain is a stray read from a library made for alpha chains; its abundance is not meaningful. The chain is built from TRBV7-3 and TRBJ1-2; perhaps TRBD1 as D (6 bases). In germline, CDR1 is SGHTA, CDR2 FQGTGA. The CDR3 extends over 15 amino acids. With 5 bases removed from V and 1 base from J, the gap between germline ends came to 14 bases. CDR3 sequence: CASSPDSSFNYGYTF. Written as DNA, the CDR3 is TGTGCCAGCAGCCCGGACAGTTCTTTTAACTATGGCTACACCTTC.